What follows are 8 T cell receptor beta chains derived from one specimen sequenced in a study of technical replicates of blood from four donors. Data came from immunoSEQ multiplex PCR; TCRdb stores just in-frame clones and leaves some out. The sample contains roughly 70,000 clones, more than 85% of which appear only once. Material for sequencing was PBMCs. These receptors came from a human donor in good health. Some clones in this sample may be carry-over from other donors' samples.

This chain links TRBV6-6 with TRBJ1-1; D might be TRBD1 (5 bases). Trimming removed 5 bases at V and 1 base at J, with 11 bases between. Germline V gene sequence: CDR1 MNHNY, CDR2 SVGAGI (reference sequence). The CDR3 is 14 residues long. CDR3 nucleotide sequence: TGTGCCAGCAGTCGGGCGGGGGAGAACACTGAAGCTTTCTTT. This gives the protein CASSRAGENTEAFF.

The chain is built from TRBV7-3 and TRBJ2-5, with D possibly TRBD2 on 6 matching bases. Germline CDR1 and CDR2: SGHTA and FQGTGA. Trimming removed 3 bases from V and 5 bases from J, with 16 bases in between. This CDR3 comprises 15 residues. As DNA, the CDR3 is TGTGCCAGCAGCTTGGGAGGTGCCTGGGGGGAGACCCAGTACTTC. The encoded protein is CASSLGGAWGETQYF.

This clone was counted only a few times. CDR3 region: CASSLGVAGGPSGELFF. In DNA, the CDR3 is TGTGCCAGCAGCTTAGGGGTAGCGGGGGGGCCGTCCGGGGAGCTGTTTTTT. The chain uses TRBV7-2 and TRBJ2-2, with 11 positions matching TRBD2. Germline V gives CDR1 SGHTA, CDR2 FQGNSA. The CDR3 totals 17 residues. The ends lost 1 base at V and 6 bases at J; junction bases unmatched: 7.

The CDR3 spells CASSRTATYEQYF. CDR3 DNA: TGTGCCAGCAGCAGGACAGCCACCTACGAGCAGTACTTC. This chain links TRBV6-5 with TRBJ2-7, with D perhaps TRBD1 (6 bases). The CDR3 is made up of 13 amino acids. CDR1 MNHEY and CDR2 SVGAGI come from the germline V gene. V lost 6 bases, J lost 2 bases, and 11 bases lay in between.

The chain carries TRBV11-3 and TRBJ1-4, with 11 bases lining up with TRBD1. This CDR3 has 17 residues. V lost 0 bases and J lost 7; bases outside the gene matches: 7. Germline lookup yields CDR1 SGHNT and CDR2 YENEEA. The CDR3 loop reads CASSLDGQGAWGEKLFF. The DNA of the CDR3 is TGTGCCAGCAGCTTAGACGGACAGGGGGCGTGGGGTGAAAAACTGTTTTTT.

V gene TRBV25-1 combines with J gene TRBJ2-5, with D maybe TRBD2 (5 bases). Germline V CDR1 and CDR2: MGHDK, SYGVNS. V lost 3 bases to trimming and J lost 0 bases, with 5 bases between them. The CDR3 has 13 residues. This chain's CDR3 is CASSETNQETQYF. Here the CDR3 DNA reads TGTGCCAGCAGTGAGACTAACCAAGAGACCCAGTACTTC.

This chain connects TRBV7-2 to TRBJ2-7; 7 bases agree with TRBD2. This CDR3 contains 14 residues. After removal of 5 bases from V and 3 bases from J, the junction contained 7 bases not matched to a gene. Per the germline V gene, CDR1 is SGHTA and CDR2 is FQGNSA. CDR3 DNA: TGTGCCAGCAGCCCTCCGGGGGGAGGCTACGAGCAGTACTTC. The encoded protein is CASSPPGGGYEQYF.

The CDR3 region has the DNA TGTGCCTGGAGTGCCACAAACAGGGGACGGGGAAAAGAGACCCAGTACTTC. Residues: CAWSATNRGRGKETQYF. The chain links TRBV30 to TRBJ2-5; 7 positions agree with TRBD1. Losses at the gene ends were 1 base for V and 3 bases for J; bases not matched to a gene: 14. The germline gives CDR1 GTSNPN, CDR2 SVGIG (reference sequence). This CDR3 contains 17 residues.